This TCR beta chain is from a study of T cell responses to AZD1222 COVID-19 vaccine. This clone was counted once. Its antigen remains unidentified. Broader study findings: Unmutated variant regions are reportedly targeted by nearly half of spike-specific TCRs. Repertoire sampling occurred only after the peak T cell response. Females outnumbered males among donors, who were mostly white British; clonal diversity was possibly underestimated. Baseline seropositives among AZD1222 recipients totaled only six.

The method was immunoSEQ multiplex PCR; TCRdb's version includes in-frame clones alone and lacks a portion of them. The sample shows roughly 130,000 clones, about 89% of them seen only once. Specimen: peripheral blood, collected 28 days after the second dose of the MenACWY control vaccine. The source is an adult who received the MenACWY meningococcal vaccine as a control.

CDR3 in DNA: TGTGCCAGCAGCTTAACGGTGTACAATGAGCAGTTCTTC. It specifies CASSLTVYNEQFF. The V call is TRBV7-9, the J call TRBJ2-1, with D uncertain. V was clipped by 2 bases and J by 4 bases, with 6 bases between them. CDR3 length: 13 residues. CDR1 is SEHNR, CDR2 FQNEAQ, per germline (reference sequence). The full variable domain, in which reference TRBV7-9 and TRBJ2-1 provide the parts outside the CDR3, is DTGVSQNPRHKITKRGQNVTFRCDPISEHNRLYWYRQTLGQGPEFLTYFQNEAQLEKSRLLSDRFSAERPKGSFSTLEIQRTEQGDSAMYLCASSLTVYNEQFFGPGTRLTVL.